The 25 T cell receptor beta chains in this list originate from one sample, sequenced in a study of blood T cell repertoires in COVID-19. Assay used: immunoSEQ multiplex PCR; TCRdb lists only in-frame clones, some missing. The sample shows a few hundred thousand clones, 86% of them seen only once. Sequencing was done on a sample of peripheral blood. The origin of the receptors is a man aged 40-49 years who had recovered from COVID-19.

V and J are TRBV6-2 or TRBV6-3 and TRBJ1-5; D not certain. The CDR3 spans 15 residues. Germline CDR1 MNHEY, CDR2 SVGEGT. Trimming took off 4 bases at V and 6 bases at J, with 16 bases between the two ends. In DNA form, the CDR3 reads TGTGCCAGCAGTTTCCCGATGGGAGCGGTTCAGCCCCAGCATTTT. Translation gives CASSFPMGAVQPQHF.

This chain connects TRBV11-2 to TRBJ1-2; tentatively, D is TRBD1 (5 bases). V was trimmed by 1 base and J by 3 bases, leaving 9 bases between them. The length of the CDR3 is 14 residues. CDR1 and CDR2 (germline): SGHAT, FQNNGV. The CDR3 DNA is TGTGCCAGCAGCTTAGTGGGGGGGGACTATGGCTACACCTTC. It encodes CASSLVGGDYGYTF. The complete variable domain, with remaining parts taken from reference TRBV11-2 and TRBJ1-2, reads EAGVAQSPRYKIIEKRQSVAFWCNPISGHATLYWYQQILGQGPKLLIQFQNNGVVDDSQLPKDRFSAERLKGVDSTLKIQPAKLEDSAVYLCASSLVGGDYGYTFGSGTRLTVV.

This clone was seen only once. The chain recombines TRBV3-1 (or the pseudogene TRBV3-2) with TRBJ2-3; maybe TRBD1 (5 bases). The germline V and J ends were trimmed by 0 bases and 1 base, with 11 bases remaining between them. The CDR3 runs 16 residues. Germline V gene data show CDR1 as LGHDT and CDR2 as YNNKEL (reference sequence). CDR3 DNA sequence: TGTGCCAGCAGCCAAGATAAGGCAGGGCGCACAGATACGCAGTATTTT. Protein: CASSQDKAGRTDTQYF.

V is TRBV2 and J is TRBJ2-2; D gene unclear. The germline V gene encodes CDR1 SNHLY and CDR2 FYNNEI. The CDR3 consists of 12 residues. V was trimmed by 2 bases and J by 9 bases, leaving 7 bases between them. Here the CDR3 reads CASSEQVWELFF. The CDR3 DNA sequence: TGTGCCAGCAGTGAACAGGTCTGGGAGCTGTTTTTT. Full variable domain (remainder filled in from reference TRBV2 and TRBJ2-2): EPEVTQTPSHQVTQMGQEVILRCVPISNHLYFYWYRQILGQKVEFLVSFYNNEISEKSEIFDDQFSVERPDGSNFTLKIRSTKLEDSAMYFCASSEQVWELFFGEGSRLTVL.

V gene TRBV18 combines with J gene TRBJ1-2; D might be TRBD1 (6 bases). V lost 6 bases, J lost 8 bases, and 16 bases lay in between. The CDR3 has 13 residues. Per germline, CDR1 KGHSH and CDR2 LQKENI. The CDR3 DNA reads TGTGCCAGCTCCCAAGCCAGGGGTCAGGGCTACACCTTC. As protein: CASSQARGQGYTF.

V usage is TRBV2 and J usage is TRBJ2-1, with D unclear. Germline V gene sequence: CDR1 SNHLY, CDR2 FYNNEI. CDR3 size: 16 residues. V was trimmed by 1 base and J by 0 bases, leaving 10 bases between them. The CDR3 loop reads CASSEEFLSSYNEQFF. CDR3 DNA sequence: TGTGCCAGCAGTGAAGAATTCCTGAGCTCCTACAATGAGCAGTTCTTC.

V is TRBV7-9 and J is TRBJ1-4; possibly TRBD1 for D (5 bases). V lost 0 bases and J 7 bases, leaving 15 bases between the germline ends. The CDR3 sequence is 16 residues long. Germline lookup yields CDR1 SEHNR and CDR2 FQNEAQ (reference sequence). The CDR3, as DNA: TGTGCCAGCAGCTTAGCGGGGGACTCTAGGGGTGAAAAACTGTTTTTT. Its translation: CASSLAGDSRGEKLFF. Full variable domain (remainder filled in from reference TRBV7-9 and TRBJ1-4): DTGVSQNPRHKITKRGQNVTFRCDPISEHNRLYWYRQTLGQGPEFLTYFQNEAQLEKSRLLSDRFSAERPKGSFSTLEIQRTEQGDSAMYLCASSLAGDSRGEKLFFGSGTQLSVL.

The chain uses TRBV5-1 and TRBJ1-1; 8 positions match TRBD1. CDR3 length: 15 residues. V dropped 3 bases and J dropped 6; count of bases not matched to a gene: 10. Germline CDR1 reads SGHRS; CDR2 reads YFSETQ. CDR3 coding DNA: TGCGCCAGCAGCTGGGGACAGGAGACTTTCTCTGAAGCTTTCTTT. This translates into CASSWGQETFSEAFF.

The rearrangement links TRBV5-1 to TRBJ1-1; weak D call: TRBD1 (6 bases). The CDR3 is 16 amino acids. Trimming removed 0 bases at V and 4 bases at J, with 16 bases between. CDR1 SGHRS and CDR2 YFSETQ come from the germline V gene. CDR3 sequence reads: CASSLGPRDTGTEAFF. CDR3 bases: TGCGCCAGCAGCTTGGGACCAAGGGACACGGGCACTGAAGCTTTCTTT. Based on the CDR3 plus reference TRBV5-1 and TRBJ1-1, the full variable domain is KAGVTQTPRYLIKTRGQQVTLSCSPISGHRSVSWYQQTPGQGLQFLFEYFSETQRNKGNFPGRFSGRQFSNSRSEMNVSTLELGDSALYLCASSLGPRDTGTEAFFGQGTRLTVV.

The V call is TRBV6-5, the J call TRBJ2-7, with 7 bases that match TRBD2. CDR1 MNHEY and CDR2 SVGAGI come from the germline V gene. The CDR3 runs 15 residues. V dropped 4 bases and J dropped 5; count of bases not matched to a gene: 11. The CDR3 coding sequence is TGTGCCAGCAGTTTAACCGGGGGGTCCCCCCACGAGCAGTACTTC. This codes for CASSLTGGSPHEQYF.

The rearrangement joins TRBV27 to TRBJ1-3, with D tentatively TRBD1 (5 bases). This CDR3 contains 17 residues. V gave up 2 bases and J gave up 0 bases, with 14 bases separating them. Germline CDR1 reads MNHEY; CDR2 reads SMNVEV (reference sequence). CDR3 sequence (DNA): TGTGCCAGCAGTTTAAGTGGGGCCAGACCCTCTGGAAACACCATATATTTT. Translating gives CASSLSGARPSGNTIYF.

This chain links TRBV12-3 or TRBV12-4 with TRBJ1-6, with a weak D call TRBD1 (6 bases). This CDR3 is built from 13 residues. V was shortened by 5 bases and J by 13 bases, with 15 bases between the two germline ends. CDR3 DNA sequence: TGTGCCAGCAGTGAGGGGGGGCGGACGCCCCTCCACTTT. Translating it yields CASSEGGRTPLHF.

The chain employs TRBV5-1 and TRBJ1-1; tentative D call: TRBD1 (5 bases). The CDR3 covers 15 residues. Germline V gives CDR1 SGHRS, CDR2 YFSETQ. Trimming took 2 bases from V and 0 from J, leaving 11 bases between them. CDR3: CASSFGGKMNTEAFF. The CDR3 bases are TGCGCCAGCAGCTTTGGGGGGAAGATGAACACTGAAGCTTTCTTT.

This rearrangement joins TRBV6-5 to TRBJ1-1, with TRBD1 identical over 8 bases. Germline V CDR1 and CDR2: MNHEY, SVGAGI. V shed 11 bases and J 0 bases; nucleotides not matched to a gene: 5. This CDR3 spans 13 amino acids. The CDR3 region is CASQGAMNTEAFF. The DNA of the CDR3 is TGTGCCTCCCAGGGGGCGATGAACACTGAAGCTTTCTTT.

This rearrangement joins TRBV5-1 to TRBJ2-3; 10 nucleotides agree with TRBD2. Unmatched junction bases numbered 11, after V lost 7 bases and J lost 3 bases. Germline assignment: CDR1 SGHRS and CDR2 YFSETQ. This CDR3 region has 16 residues. The CDR3 loop reads CASGTGLAAGTDTQYF. The CDR3 DNA follows: TGCGCCAGCGGGACCGGACTAGCGGCCGGAACAGATACGCAGTATTTT.

V is TRBV9 and J is TRBJ2-7; 10 bases agree with TRBD1. CDR1 and CDR2 from the germline V gene are SGDLS and YYNGEE. Trimming cost V 7 bases and J 7 bases; bases outside gene matches: 11. The CDR3 loop spans 14 amino acids. The CDR3 spells CASLPRQGAYEQYF. As DNA, the CDR3 is TGTGCCAGCCTCCCCCGACAGGGGGCGTATGAGCAGTACTTC.

This clone showed up just once. J is TRBJ2-2 and V is TRBV27; D remains ambiguous. This CDR3 comprises 15 residues. CDR1 is MNHEY and CDR2 is SMNVEV in the germline V gene (reference sequence). V lost 3 bases to trimming and J lost 0 bases, with 8 bases between them. CDR3 coding DNA: TGTGCCAGCAGTTTTTCTCCTCCGAACACCGGGGAGCTGTTTTTT. Its protein product is CASSFSPPNTGELFF.

The chain has TRBV6-6 and TRBJ2-7; a weak D match, TRBD1 (6 bases). CDR1 MNHNY and CDR2 SVGAGI come from the germline V gene (reference sequence). The CDR3 totals 15 residues. The V end was cut by 2 bases, the J end by 1 base, with 12 bases between. As DNA, the CDR3 is TGTGCCAGCAGTTACAACAGGGTGCGGTCCTACGAGCAGTACTTC. Translation gives CASSYNRVRSYEQYF.

This clone was counted only a few times. V gene TRBV7-3 combines with J gene TRBJ2-2, with 13 positions matching TRBD2. The trim removed 5 bases at V and 4 bases at J, leaving 7 bases unmatched. The CDR3 loop spans 17 amino acids. Germline-derived CDR1 and CDR2 are SGHTA and FQGTGA. The CDR3 bases are TGTGCCAGCAGCCCTACTAGCGGGAGGGCCCTCACCGGGGAGCTGTTTTTT. It encodes CASSPTSGRALTGELFF.

The chain uses TRBV5-1 and TRBJ2-5, with a weak D call TRBD2 (5 bases). This CDR3 has 15 amino acids. The V and J ends lost 0 bases and 5 bases respectively, with 14 bases between them. Germline V gene lookup returns CDR1 SGHRS and CDR2 YFSETQ. The CDR3 DNA reads as TGCGCCAGCAGCTTGGCCTTTGGGGAGTGGGAGACCCAGTACTTC. It is translated as CASSLAFGEWETQYF.

This clone was detected a few times. This chain joins TRBV7-2 and TRBJ2-5; 7 nucleotides line up with TRBD2. This CDR3 is built from 14 residues. CDR1 and CDR2 from the germline V gene are SGHTA and FQGNSA. V shed 3 bases, J shed 6 bases, and the junction held 7 bases outside the gene matches. CDR3 in DNA: TGTGCCAGCAGCTTTGGAAGCGGGGAGAAGACCCAGTACTTC. It yields the protein CASSFGSGEKTQYF.

The count of this clone is one. The chain couples TRBV7-2 to TRBJ2-1; 9 nucleotides match TRBD2. The V segment lost 5 bases and the J segment 4 bases; nucleotides outside the gene matches: 9. This CDR3 is 16 amino acids long. From germline, CDR1 is SGHTA and CDR2 FQGNSA. The CDR3 loop reads CASSPRGLAGYNEQFF. CDR3 DNA sequence: TGTGCCAGCAGCCCAAGGGGTCTAGCGGGGTACAATGAGCAGTTCTTC.

The gene calls are TRBV20-1 and TRBJ1-2; 7 nucleotides align to TRBD1. The germline gives CDR1 DFQATT, CDR2 SNEGSKA (reference sequence). The CDR3 has 11 residues. V was pared by 6 bases and J by 7 bases, with 5 bases of the junction left unmatched. In DNA form, the CDR3 reads TGCAGTGCGAGACAGGGTGGTGGCTACACCTTC. Residues: CSARQGGGYTF.

V gene TRBV5-8 combines with J gene TRBJ1-3; 7 bases align to TRBD1. The J segment lost 5 bases and the V segment lost 1 base, leaving 6 bases of the junction unmatched. The CDR3 loop spans 15 amino acids. Germline assignment: CDR1 SGHTS and CDR2 YDEGEE. In DNA, the CDR3 is TGTGCCAGCAGCTTGTTTGGACAGGCGAGAAACACCATATATTTT. It specifies CASSLFGQARNTIYF.

The genes are TRBV27 and TRBJ1-1; D gene ambiguous. The CDR3 has 14 residues. CDR1 is MNHEY, CDR2 SMNVEV, per germline (reference sequence). Trimming cost V 3 bases and J 0 bases, with 8 bases left between them. The CDR3 sequence is CASSLKPVNTEAFF. DNA of the CDR3: TGTGCCAGCAGTTTGAAACCAGTGAACACTGAAGCTTTCTTT.